This entry describes one T cell receptor (beta chain). The record originates from a study of blood T cell repertoires in COVID-19. Sequencing was performed with immunoSEQ multiplex PCR; in TCRdb, only in-frame clones are kept and a portion is missing. The profile shows about 140,000 clones, roughly 87% of them singletons. The CDR3 consists of 14 residues. Germline values: CDR1 SNHLY, CDR2 FYNNEI. Trimming stripped 2 bases from V and 3 bases from J, with 8 bases between. The sequence came from a man in his 70s with acute or convalescent COVID-19. Input material: peripheral blood. The V gene is TRBV2, the J gene TRBJ1-5, with D perhaps TRBD1 (5 bases). The CDR3 protein is CASSEWGLNQPQHF. Written as DNA, the CDR3 is TGTGCCAGCAGTGAATGGGGACTCAATCAGCCCCAGCATTTT.